Listed below are T cell receptor beta chains from one sample, sequenced in a study of blood T cell repertoires in COVID-19. The method was immunoSEQ multiplex PCR; TCRdb's version includes in-frame clones alone and lacks a portion of them. Counted here are roughly 260,000 clones, around four fifths occurring once; the ten biggest clones make up approximately 4.5%. The source material was peripheral blood. These receptors came from a woman in her seventies with acute or convalescent COVID-19. Both conserved end residues are part of each CDR3. Fields, in order: CDR3 protein, J gene, V gene, CDR3 length.

CVISESRPDRNNSPLHF | TRBJ1-6 | TRBV10-3 | 17
CASSRLVRDTGELFF | TRBJ2-2 | TRBV19 | 15
CASSLGTANTGELFF | TRBJ2-2 | TRBV5-1 | 15
CASSLVASPQYF | TRBJ2-7 | TRBV5-6 | 12
CASSSGQGVANEKLFF | TRBJ1-4 | TRBV7-9 | 16
CATSDSLAGTYNEQFF | TRBJ2-1 | TRBV24-1 | 16
CASSSTGKNTGELFF | TRBJ2-2 | TRBV7-9 | 15
CASGRGQEKLFF | TRBJ1-4 | TRBV7-2 | 12
CASSIGTSGPGEQYF | TRBJ2-7 | TRBV11-2 | 15
CASGGPYYRFNQPQHF | TRBJ1-5 | TRBV19 | 16
CASSLVLRGGSFFEQFF | TRBJ2-1 | TRBV5-8 | 17
CASSVPIGAYGYTF | TRBJ1-2 | TRBV9 | 14
CASSPLGTAGPPQHF | TRBJ1-5 | TRBV27 | 15
CSEGGAGLEQFF | TRBJ2-1 | TRBV29-1 | 12
CASSLVGTGTTEAFF | TRBJ1-1 | TRBV5-8 | 15
CAWGDGNNQPQHF | TRBJ1-5 | TRBV30 | 13
CASSVGQGAMNTEAFF | TRBJ1-1 | TRBV9 | 16
CASSQEWTSGAGELFF | TRBJ2-2 | TRBV4-3 | 16
CSASGTGNEKLFF | TRBJ1-4 | TRBV20-1 | 13
CASSPRVSAYNEQFF | TRBJ2-1 | TRBV13 | 15
CATSREPGGTYEQYF | TRBJ2-7 | TRBV15 | 15
CASGSQGNTGELFF | TRBJ2-2 | TRBV10-2 | 14
CASSQDLWTGAGGYTF | TRBJ1-2 | TRBV3-1/TRBV3-2 | 16
CASSLGTGDLFGYTF | TRBJ1-2 | TRBV7-9 | 15
CASSFVWDSSAAFF | TRBJ1-1 | TRBV5-5 | 14
CASSLPTNTEAFF | TRBJ1-1 | TRBV12-3/TRBV12-4 | 13
CASSQEQGPSTEAFF | TRBJ1-1 | TRBV4-3 | 15
CASSLGDRSSGYTF | TRBJ1-2 | TRBV7-9 | 14
CASSQAGTGRSPLHF | TRBJ1-6 | TRBV3-1/TRBV3-2 | 15
CASSSSGLGDEEQFF | TRBJ2-1 | TRBV5-4 | 15
CASSPPDRTGETQYF | TRBJ2-5 | TRBV11-3 | 15
CASSSWQGTLAVLTF | TRBJ2-6 | TRBV7-9 | 15
CASSEESGTGNQPQHF | TRBJ1-5 | TRBV6-1 | 16